The T cell receptor (beta chain) under discussion was sequenced for a study of T-cell reconstitution after alpha-beta-depleted transplantation in children. Findings and caveats of the study: Surviving recipient T cells and thymic progenitors accounted for the high day-60 TCRbeta diversity observed in some patients. After one year, T-cell counts and TCRbeta diversity mostly came from new T cells. Reportedly, alpha-beta T cells present about two months post-transplant originated from several hundred expanded clones of graft origin.

A word on this clonotype: The antigen remains undetermined.

The library targeted TCRbeta and was prepared with unique molecular identifiers. A single record per CDR3 protein comes from TCRdb applying MiXCR to the PCR reads. This table holds approximately 980,000 distinct CDR3 sequences, roughly 29% found once. CDR3 length: 13 residues. The ends were cut back, 3 bases at V and 5 bases at J, with 8 bases in the middle. Per the germline V gene, CDR1 is SGDLS and CDR2 is YYNGEE. Material: PBMCs, mostly from graft donor cells, obtained 360 days after TCRalphabeta/CD19-depleted stem cell transplant. This sequence originates from a boy less than two years old who had a stem cell transplant for SCID, so the T cells may come from the graft donor. This chain links TRBV9 with TRBJ1-4; D perhaps matches TRBD1 (5 bases). CDR3 loop: CASSEGRNEKLFF. DNA of the CDR3: TGTGCCAGCAGCGAGGGGCGAAATGAAAAACTGTTTTTT.